This T cell receptor (beta chain) was identified in a study of blood T cell repertoires in COVID-19 (dated by TCRdb to 2019 to 2021). Turning to the overall study: Samples covering the acute and convalescent phases of COVID-19 were provided by collaborators in the United States, Italy and Spain. The material from the prospective study consisted of cDNA or gDNA derived from T cells, B-cell-depleted T cells, or PBMCs. Subjects who had been exposed to COVID-19, were actively infected with it, or had recovered from it provided the deeply sampled blood TCRbeta repertoires that made up the dataset. The repertoires were released in a freely available public database meant as a resource for research on the immune response to SARS-CoV-2. The samples were drawn from the first 160 participants of the ongoing ImmuneRACE study and from roughly 1,300 subjects provided by 6 global collaborators. Nearly every sample came with metadata listing a de-identified subject ID, COVID-19 status, age in years and sex. HLA class I and class II types, where available, came from metadata supplied by the sample provider rather than from assay-based typing.

Study-wide conclusions, independent of this receptor: The quantity of clinical and demographic metadata differed by source and by participant and was supplied without curation.

TCRbeta CDR3 regions were amplified from genomic DNA using the immunoSEQ Assay, a bias-controlled multiplex PCR. Processing in the source paper ran as follows. Within the assay, amplification of reference gene primers was used to estimate how many nucleated cells each sample contained. To quantify the absolute abundance of each unique TCRbeta CDR3 rearrangement, sequence reads were collapsed and filtered. For each sample, productive Simpson clonality was calculated as the square root of Simpson's diversity index across productive rearrangements. TCRdb obtained this table from immuneACCESS and retained in-frame rearrangements with V and J assigned. These tables miss some clones; where compared with another copy, unresolved V genes account for less than half of the shortfall, and the remainder is unexplained. That table furnishes V, J and clone size, whereas the DNA furnished D and trimming. The sample table contains 75,000 to 95,000 clones; only one count was recorded for over 70% of them. Of the sample, 5.8% falls within the top ten clones.

Each collaborating institution followed its own protocols to collect whole blood in K2EDTA tubes. For TCRbeta analysis, collaborators shipped samples in one of three forms: frozen whole blood, isolated PBMCs, or DNA extracted from either of those sample types. As to this clone: Its antigen is currently not known. Qualities for individual bases were not recorded, and no much larger clone is one base off.

Spanning cysteine to phenylalanine, the CDR3 consists of 15 amino acids. Only the CDR3 part of the read is kept: 45 bases, read in frame from the first base. For CDR1 and CDR2, the germline V gene lists SGDLS and YYNGEE. The junction shows trimming of 0 bases on V and 4 bases on J, and the gene matches do not reach 4 bases of it. The sample taken for sequencing was peripheral blood. The source is a man aged 50-60 years with active COVID-19. The sequence is built from TRBV9 and TRBJ2-1, and TRBD2 matches 7 of the central bases. The encoded CDR3 is CASSVGSSGYNEQFF. The nucleotide sequence reads TGTGCCAGCAGCGTAGGGTCTAGCGGATACAATGAGCAGTTCTTC.